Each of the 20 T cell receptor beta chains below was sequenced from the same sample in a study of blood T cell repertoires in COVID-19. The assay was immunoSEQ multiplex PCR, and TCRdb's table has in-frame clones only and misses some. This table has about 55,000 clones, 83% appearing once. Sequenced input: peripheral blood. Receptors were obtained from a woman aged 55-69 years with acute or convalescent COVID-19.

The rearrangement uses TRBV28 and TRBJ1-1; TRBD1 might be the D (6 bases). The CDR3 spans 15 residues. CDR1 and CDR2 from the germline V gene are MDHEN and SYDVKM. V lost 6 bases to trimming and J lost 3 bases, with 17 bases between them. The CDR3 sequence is CASRQYRAEDTEAFF. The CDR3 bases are TGTGCCAGCAGACAGTACAGGGCCGAGGACACTGAAGCTTTCTTT.

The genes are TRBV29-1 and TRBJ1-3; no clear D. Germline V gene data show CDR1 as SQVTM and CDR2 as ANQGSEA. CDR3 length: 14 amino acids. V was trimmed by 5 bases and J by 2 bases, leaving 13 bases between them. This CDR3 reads CSVTPGVTGNTIYF. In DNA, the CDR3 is TGCAGCGTTACTCCCGGTGTTACTGGAAACACCATATATTTT.

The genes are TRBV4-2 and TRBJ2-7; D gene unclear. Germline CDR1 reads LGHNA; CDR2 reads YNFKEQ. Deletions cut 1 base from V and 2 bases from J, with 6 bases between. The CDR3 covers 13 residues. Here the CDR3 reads CASSQVGAYEQYF. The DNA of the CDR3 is TGTGCCAGCAGCCAAGTCGGTGCCTACGAGCAGTACTTC.

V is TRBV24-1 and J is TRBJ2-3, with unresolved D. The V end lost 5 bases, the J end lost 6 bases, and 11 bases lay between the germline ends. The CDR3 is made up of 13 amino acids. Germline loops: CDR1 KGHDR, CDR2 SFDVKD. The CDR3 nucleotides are TGTGCCACCAGTGCAAATATTGGCGATACGCAGTATTTT. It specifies CATSANIGDTQYF.

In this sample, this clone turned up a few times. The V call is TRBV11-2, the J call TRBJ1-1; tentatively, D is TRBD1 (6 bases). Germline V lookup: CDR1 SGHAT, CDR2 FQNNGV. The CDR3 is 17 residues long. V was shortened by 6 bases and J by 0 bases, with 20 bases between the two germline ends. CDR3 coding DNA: TGTGCCAGCAGTTGGGACACTCTAAGGAGGATGAACACTGAAGCTTTCTTT. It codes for CASSWDTLRRMNTEAFF.

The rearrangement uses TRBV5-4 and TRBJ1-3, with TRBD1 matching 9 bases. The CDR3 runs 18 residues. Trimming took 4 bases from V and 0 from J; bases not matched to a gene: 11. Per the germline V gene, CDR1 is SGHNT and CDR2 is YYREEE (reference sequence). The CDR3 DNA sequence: TGTGCCAGCAGCCTCGGGACAGGGCCATATTTCTCTGGAAACACCATATATTTT. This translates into CASSLGTGPYFSGNTIYF.

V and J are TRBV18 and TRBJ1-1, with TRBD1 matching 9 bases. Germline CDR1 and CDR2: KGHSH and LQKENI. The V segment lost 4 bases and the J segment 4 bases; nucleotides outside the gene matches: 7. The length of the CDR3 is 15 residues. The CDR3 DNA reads TGTGCCAGCTCACAAGACAGGGGGACGGCCACTGAAGCTTTCTTT. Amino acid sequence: CASSQDRGTATEAFF. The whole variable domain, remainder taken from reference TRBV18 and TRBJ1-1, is NAGVMQNPRHLVRRRGQEARLRCSPMKGHSHVYWYRQLPEEGLKFMVYLQKENIIDESGMPKERFSAEFPKEGPSILRIQQVVRGDSAAYFCASSQDRGTATEAFFGQGTRLTVV.

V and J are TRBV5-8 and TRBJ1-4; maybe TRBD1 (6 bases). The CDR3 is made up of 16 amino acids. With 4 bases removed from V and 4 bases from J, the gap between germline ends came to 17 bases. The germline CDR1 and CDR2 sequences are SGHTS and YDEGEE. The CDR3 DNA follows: TGTGCCAGCAGCGAGAACTCAGGGGCCATTAATGAAAAACTGTTTTTT. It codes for CASSENSGAINEKLFF.

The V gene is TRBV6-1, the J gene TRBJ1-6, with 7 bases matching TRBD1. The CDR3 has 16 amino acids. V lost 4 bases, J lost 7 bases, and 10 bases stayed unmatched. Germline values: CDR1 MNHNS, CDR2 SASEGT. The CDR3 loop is CASSAGGQVGNSPLHF. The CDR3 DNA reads TGTGCCAGCAGTGCCGGCGGACAGGTTGGAAATTCACCCCTCCACTTT.

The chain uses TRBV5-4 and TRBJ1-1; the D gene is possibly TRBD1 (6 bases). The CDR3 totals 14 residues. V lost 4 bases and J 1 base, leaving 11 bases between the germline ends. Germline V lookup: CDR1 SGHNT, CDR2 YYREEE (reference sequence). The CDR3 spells CASSLEGGNTEAFF. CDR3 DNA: TGTGCCAGCAGCCTGGAAGGGGGGAACACTGAAGCTTTCTTT.

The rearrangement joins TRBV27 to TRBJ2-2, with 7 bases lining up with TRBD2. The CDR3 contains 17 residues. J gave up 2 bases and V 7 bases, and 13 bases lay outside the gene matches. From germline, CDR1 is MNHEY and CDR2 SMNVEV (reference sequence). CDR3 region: CASTNRGGGRNTGELFF. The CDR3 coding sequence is TGTGCCAGCACTAATAGGGGAGGCGGGAGAAACACCGGGGAGCTGTTTTTT.

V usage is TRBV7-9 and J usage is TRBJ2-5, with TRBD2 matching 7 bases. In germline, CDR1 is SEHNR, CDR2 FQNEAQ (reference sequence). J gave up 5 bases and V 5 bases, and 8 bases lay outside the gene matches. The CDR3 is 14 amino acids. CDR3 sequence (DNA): TGTGCCAGCAGCCGGACTAGGTTCGTCGAGACCCAGTACTTC. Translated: CASSRTRFVETQYF.

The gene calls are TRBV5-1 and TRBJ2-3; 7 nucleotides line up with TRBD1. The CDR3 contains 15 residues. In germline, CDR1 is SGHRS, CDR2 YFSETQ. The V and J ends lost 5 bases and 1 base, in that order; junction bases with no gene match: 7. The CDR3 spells CASSLTGLGTDTQYF. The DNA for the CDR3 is TGCGCCAGCAGTTTGACAGGGTTAGGCACAGATACGCAGTATTTT. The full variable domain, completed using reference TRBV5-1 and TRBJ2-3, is KAGVTQTPRYLIKTRGQQVTLSCSPISGHRSVSWYQQTPGQGLQFLFEYFSETQRNKGNFPGRFSGRQFSNSRSEMNVSTLELGDSALYLCASSLTGLGTDTQYFGPGTRLTVL.

CDR3 in DNA: TGTGCCAGCAGCCGAATAGGGGGAGTGGGCACTGAAGCTTTCTTT. Translation: CASSRIGGVGTEAFF. This chain joins TRBV4-2 and TRBJ1-1; tentative D call: TRBD1 (6 bases). Trimming stripped 4 bases from V and 4 bases from J, with 16 bases between. This CDR3 has 15 residues. The V gene's germline CDR1 is LGHNA and CDR2 YNFKEQ.

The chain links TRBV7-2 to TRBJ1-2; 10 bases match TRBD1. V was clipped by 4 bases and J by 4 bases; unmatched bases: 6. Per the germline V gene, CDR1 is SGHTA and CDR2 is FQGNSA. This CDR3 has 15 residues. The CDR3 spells CASSSVGQGPYGYTF. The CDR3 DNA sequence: TGTGCCAGCAGCTCCGTGGGACAGGGGCCCTATGGCTACACCTTC.

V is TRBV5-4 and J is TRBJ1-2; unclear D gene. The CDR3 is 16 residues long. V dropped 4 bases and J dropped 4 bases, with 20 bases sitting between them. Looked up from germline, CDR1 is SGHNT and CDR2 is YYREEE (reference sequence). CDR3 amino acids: CASSHGGVGGPYGYTF. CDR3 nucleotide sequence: TGTGCCAGCAGCCATGGAGGTGTAGGAGGGCCCTATGGCTACACCTTC.

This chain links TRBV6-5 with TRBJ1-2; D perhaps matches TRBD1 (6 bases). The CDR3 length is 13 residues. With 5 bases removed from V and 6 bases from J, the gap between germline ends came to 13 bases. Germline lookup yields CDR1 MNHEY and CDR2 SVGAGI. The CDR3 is CASSPRGRDGYTF. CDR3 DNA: TGTGCCAGCAGTCCTAGGGGGAGAGATGGCTACACCTTC.

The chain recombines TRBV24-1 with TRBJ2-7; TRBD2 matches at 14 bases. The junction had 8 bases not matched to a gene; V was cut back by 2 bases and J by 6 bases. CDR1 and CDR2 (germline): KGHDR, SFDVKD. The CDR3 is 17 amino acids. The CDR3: CATSDSTWGTSGSEQYF. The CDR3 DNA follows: TGTGCCACCAGTGATTCGACATGGGGGACTAGCGGGAGCGAGCAGTACTTC.

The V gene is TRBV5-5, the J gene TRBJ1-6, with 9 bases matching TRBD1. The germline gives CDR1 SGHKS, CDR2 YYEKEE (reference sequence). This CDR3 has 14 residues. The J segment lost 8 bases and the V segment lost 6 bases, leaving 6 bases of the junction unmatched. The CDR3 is CASNSRQGDSPLHF. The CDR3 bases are TGTGCCAGCAACTCGAGACAGGGGGATTCACCCCTCCACTTT.

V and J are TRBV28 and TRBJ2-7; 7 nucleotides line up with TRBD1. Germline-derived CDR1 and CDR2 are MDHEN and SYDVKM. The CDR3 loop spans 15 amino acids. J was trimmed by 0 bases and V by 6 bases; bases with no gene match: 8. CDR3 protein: CASSLYAGGSYEQYF. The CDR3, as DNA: TGTGCCAGCAGCCTTTATGCAGGGGGCTCCTACGAGCAGTACTTC.